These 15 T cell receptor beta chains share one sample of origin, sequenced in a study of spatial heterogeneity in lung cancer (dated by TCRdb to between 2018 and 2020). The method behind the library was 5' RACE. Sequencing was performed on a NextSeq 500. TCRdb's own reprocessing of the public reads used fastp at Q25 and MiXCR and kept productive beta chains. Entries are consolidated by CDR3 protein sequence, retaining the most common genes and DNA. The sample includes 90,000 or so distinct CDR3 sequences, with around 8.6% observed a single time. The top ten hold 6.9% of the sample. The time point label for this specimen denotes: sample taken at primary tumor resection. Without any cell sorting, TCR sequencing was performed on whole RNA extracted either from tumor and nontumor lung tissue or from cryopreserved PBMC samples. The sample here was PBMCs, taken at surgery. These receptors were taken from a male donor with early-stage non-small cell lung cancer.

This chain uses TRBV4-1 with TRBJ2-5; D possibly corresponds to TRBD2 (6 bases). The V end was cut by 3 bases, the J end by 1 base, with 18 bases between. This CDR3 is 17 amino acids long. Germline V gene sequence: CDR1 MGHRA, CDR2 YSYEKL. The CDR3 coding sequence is TGCGCCAGCAGCCAGTATGTTCTGACTAGTGGCCAAGAGACCCAGTACTTC. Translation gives CASSQYVLTSGQETQYF.

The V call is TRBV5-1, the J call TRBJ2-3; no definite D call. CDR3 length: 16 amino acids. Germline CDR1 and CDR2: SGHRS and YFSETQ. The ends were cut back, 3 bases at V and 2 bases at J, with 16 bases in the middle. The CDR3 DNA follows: TGCGCCAGCAGCTCCGGGCCCTCAGGTACCACAGATACGCAGTATTTT. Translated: CASSSGPSGTTDTQYF.

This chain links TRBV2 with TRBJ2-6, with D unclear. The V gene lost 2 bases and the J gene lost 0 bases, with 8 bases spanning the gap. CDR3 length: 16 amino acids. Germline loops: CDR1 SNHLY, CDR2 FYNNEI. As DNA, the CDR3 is TGTGCCAGCAGTGAATATCCACTCTCTGGGGCCAACGTCCTGACTTTC. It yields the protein CASSEYPLSGANVLTF.

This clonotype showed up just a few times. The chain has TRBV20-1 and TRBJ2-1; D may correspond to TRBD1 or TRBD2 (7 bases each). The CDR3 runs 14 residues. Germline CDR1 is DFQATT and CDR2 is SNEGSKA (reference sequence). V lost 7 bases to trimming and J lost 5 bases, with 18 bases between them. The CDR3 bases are TGCAGTGTCAGGGGGGGTATGGGACACAATGAGCAGTTCTTC. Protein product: CSVRGGMGHNEQFF.

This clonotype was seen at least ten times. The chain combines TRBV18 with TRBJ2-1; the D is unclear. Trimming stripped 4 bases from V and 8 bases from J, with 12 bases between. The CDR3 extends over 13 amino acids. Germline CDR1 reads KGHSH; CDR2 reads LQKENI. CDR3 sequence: CASSLSYRDEQFF. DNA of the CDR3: TGTGCCAGCTCACTATCGTATAGAGATGAGCAGTTCTTC.

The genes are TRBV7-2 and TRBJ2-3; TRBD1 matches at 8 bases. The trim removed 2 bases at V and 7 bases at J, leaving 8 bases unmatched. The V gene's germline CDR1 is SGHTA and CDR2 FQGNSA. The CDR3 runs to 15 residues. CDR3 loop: CASSLRGQGSNTQYF. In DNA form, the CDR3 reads TGTGCCAGCAGCTTACGAGGACAGGGTTCCAATACGCAGTATTTT. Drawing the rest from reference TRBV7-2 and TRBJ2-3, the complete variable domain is GAGVSQSPSNKVTEKGKDVELRCDPISGHTALYWYRQSLGQGLEFLIYFQGNSAPDKSGLPSDRFSAERTGGSVSTLTIQRTQQEDSAVYLCASSLRGQGSNTQYFGPGTRLTVL.

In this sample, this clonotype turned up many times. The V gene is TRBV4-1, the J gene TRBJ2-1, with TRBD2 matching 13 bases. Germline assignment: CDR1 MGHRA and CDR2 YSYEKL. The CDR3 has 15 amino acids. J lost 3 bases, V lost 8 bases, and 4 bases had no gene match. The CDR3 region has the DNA TGCGCCAGCGCCGGACTAGCGGGAGACTACAATGAGCAGTTCTTC. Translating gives CASAGLAGDYNEQFF.

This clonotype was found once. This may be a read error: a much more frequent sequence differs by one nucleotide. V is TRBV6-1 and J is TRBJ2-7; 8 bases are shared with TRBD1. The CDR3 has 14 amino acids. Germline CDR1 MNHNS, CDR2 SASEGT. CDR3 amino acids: CASIPDRVSYGQYF. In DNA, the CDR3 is TGTGCCAGCATTCCGGACAGGGTCTCCTACGGGCAGTACTTC.

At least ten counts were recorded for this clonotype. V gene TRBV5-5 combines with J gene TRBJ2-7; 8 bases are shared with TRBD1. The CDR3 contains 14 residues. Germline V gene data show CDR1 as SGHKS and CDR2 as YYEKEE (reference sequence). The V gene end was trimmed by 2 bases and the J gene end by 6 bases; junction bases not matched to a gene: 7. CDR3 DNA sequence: TGTGCCAGCAGCTTCGGACAGGGCCTAGGCGAGCAGTACTTC. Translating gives CASSFGQGLGEQYF.

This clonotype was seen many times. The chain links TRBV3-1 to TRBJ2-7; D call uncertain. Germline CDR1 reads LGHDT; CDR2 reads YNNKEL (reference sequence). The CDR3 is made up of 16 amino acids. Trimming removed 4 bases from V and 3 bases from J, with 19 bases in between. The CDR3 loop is CASSRIRKPNVYEQYF. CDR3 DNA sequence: TGTGCCAGCAGCCGAATCAGGAAGCCGAACGTCTACGAGCAGTACTTC.

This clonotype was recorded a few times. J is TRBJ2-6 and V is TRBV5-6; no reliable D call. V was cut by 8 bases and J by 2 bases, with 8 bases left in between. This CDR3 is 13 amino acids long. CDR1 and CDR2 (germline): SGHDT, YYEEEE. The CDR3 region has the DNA TGTGCCAGTGAAAGGACTGGGGCCAACGTCCTGACTTTC. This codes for CASERTGANVLTF.

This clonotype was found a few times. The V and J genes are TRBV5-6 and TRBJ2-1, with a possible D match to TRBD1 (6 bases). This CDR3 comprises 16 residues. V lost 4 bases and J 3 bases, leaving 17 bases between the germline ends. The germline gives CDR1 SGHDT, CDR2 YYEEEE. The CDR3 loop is CASSTEKQGIYNEQFF. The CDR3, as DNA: TGTGCCAGCAGCACCGAGAAGCAGGGGATCTACAATGAGCAGTTCTTC.

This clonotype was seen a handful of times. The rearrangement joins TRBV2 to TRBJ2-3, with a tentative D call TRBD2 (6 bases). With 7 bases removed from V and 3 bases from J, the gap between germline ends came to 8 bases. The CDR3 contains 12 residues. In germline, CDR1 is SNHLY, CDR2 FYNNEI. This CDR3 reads CASIGGTDTQYF. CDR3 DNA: TGTGCCAGCATTGGAGGGACAGATACGCAGTATTTT.

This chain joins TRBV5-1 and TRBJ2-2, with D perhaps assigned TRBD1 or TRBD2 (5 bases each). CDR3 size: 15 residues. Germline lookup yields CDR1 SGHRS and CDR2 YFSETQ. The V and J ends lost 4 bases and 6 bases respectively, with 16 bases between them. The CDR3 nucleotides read TGCGCCAGCAGCCCGGGTCACGAGGGGTCCGGGGAGCTGTTTTTT. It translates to CASSPGHEGSGELFF.

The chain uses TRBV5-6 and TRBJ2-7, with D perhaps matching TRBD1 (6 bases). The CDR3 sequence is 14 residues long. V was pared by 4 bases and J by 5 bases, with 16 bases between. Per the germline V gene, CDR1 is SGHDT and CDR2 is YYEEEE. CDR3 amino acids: CASSQYTGSHEQYF. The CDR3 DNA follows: TGTGCCAGCAGCCAGTACACAGGGAGCCACGAGCAGTACTTC.